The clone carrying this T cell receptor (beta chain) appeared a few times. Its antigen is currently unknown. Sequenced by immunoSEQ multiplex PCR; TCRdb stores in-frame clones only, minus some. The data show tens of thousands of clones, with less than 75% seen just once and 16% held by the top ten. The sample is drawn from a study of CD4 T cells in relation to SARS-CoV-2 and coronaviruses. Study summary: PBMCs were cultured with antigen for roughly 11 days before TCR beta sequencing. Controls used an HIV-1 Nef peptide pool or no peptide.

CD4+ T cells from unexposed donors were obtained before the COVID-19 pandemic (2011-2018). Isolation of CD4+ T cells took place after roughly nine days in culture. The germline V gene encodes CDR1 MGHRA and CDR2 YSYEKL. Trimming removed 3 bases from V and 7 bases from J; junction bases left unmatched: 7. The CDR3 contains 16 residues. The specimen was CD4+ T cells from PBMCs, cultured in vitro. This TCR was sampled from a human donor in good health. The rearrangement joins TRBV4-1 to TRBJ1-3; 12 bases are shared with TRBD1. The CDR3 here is CASSHPGQGATNTIYF. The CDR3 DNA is TGCGCCAGCAGCCATCCGGGACAGGGGGCAACGAACACCATATATTTT.